A single sample is the source of the 20 T cell receptor beta chains below, sequenced in a study of blood T cell repertoires in COVID-19. Measured with immunoSEQ multiplex PCR; TCRdb has only the in-frame clones, and not every one. The table includes 250,000 to 300,000 clones, around 90% detected once. Sample: PBMCs or T cells enriched from blood (not recorded which). All receptors derive from a woman aged 25 to 39 who had recovered from COVID-19.

The chain carries TRBV27 and TRBJ1-5; D is unresolved. The V gene lost 6 bases and the J gene lost 10 bases, with 16 bases spanning the gap. Germline CDR1 is MNHEY and CDR2 is SMNVEV (reference sequence). CDR3 length: 13 amino acids. The CDR3 region is CASSPTPMGPQHF. For the CDR3, the DNA is TGTGCCAGCAGCCCAACCCCCATGGGCCCCCAGCATTTT.

CDR3 amino acids: CASSESGGIGNTIYF. CDR3 nucleotides: TGCGCCAGCAGTGAGTCGGGAGGGATCGGAAACACCATATATTTT. The rearrangement links TRBV10-2 to TRBJ1-3; no definite D call. Trimming took 0 bases from V and 4 from J, leaving 10 bases between them. This CDR3 has 15 amino acids. Per germline, CDR1 WSHSY and CDR2 SAAADI.

This clone was counted between two and nine times. Distinct nucleotide sequences in the sample also encode this CDR3. This sequence joins TRBV9 and TRBJ2-2; D uncertain. The CDR3 runs to 12 residues. Germline-derived CDR1 and CDR2 are SGDLS and YYNGEE. Deletions cut 0 bases from V and 7 bases from J, with 4 bases between. DNA for the CDR3: TGTGCCAGCAGCGTAGTTAACGGGGAGCTGTTTTTT. Translating it yields CASSVVNGELFF.

This chain connects TRBV27 to TRBJ1-2, with D hard to call. V dropped 6 bases and J dropped 8 bases, with 13 bases sitting between them. The CDR3 is made up of 12 amino acids. The germline V gene encodes CDR1 MNHEY and CDR2 SMNVEV (reference sequence). In DNA, the CDR3 is TGTGCCAGCAGCCCGTTCCCGTTCGGCTACACCTTC. Translation: CASSPFPFGYTF.

The chain employs TRBV9 and TRBJ2-1, with D possibly matching TRBD2 (5 bases). V was cut by 4 bases and J by 4 bases, with 9 bases left in between. CDR1 is SGDLS and CDR2 is YYNGEE in the germline V gene. The CDR3 spans 13 residues. Here the CDR3 DNA reads TGTGCCAGCAGCCCGGGATCTTACAATGAGCAGTTCTTC. It translates to CASSPGSYNEQFF.

The chain is built from TRBV27 and TRBJ1-1; the D gene is possibly TRBD1 (6 bases). CDR1 and CDR2 from the germline V gene are MNHEY and SMNVEV (reference sequence). V gave up 5 bases and J gave up 5 bases, with 24 bases separating them. The CDR3 contains 17 residues. The CDR3 spells CASSLLMTGPVVTEAFF. The CDR3 DNA follows: TGTGCCAGCAGTCTCCTCATGACAGGTCCAGTGGTAACTGAAGCTTTCTTT.

The chain is built from TRBV30 and TRBJ2-5; possibly TRBD1 for D (6 bases). The length of the CDR3 is 10 residues. CDR1 and CDR2 from the germline V gene are GTSNPN and SVGIG (reference sequence). In nucleotides, the CDR3 is TGTGCAGCAGGGGTGGAGACCCAGTACTTC. Translated, it gives CAAGVETQYF.

This chain connects TRBV5-1 to TRBJ2-3, with a weak D call TRBD2 (5 bases). The CDR3 has 15 amino acids. CDR1 and CDR2 (germline): SGHRS, YFSETQ. Trimming cost V 6 bases and J 5 bases, with 19 bases left between them. This chain's CDR3 is CASKVFVGAGDTQYF. The CDR3 DNA sequence: TGCGCCAGCAAGGTTTTTGTGGGTGCGGGAGATACGCAGTATTTT.

V is TRBV5-1 and J is TRBJ2-2; 8 bases match TRBD2. Germline loops: CDR1 SGHRS, CDR2 YFSETQ. This CDR3 spans 14 amino acids. Trimming cost V 4 bases and J 5 bases; bases outside gene matches: 4. The CDR3 is CASSREGGTGELFF. For the CDR3, the DNA is TGCGCCAGCAGCCGGGAGGGAGGAACCGGGGAGCTGTTTTTT. Variable domain in full (rest from reference TRBV5-1 and TRBJ2-2): KAGVTQTPRYLIKTRGQQVTLSCSPISGHRSVSWYQQTPGQGLQFLFEYFSETQRNKGNFPGRFSGRQFSNSRSEMNVSTLELGDSALYLCASSREGGTGELFFGEGSRLTVL.

V is TRBV18 and J is TRBJ1-3; 10 positions agree with TRBD1. The J segment lost 1 base and the V segment lost 1 base, leaving 7 bases of the junction unmatched. The CDR3 is 18 residues long. Germline values: CDR1 KGHSH, CDR2 LQKENI. This chain's CDR3 is CASSPLSRTGGSGNTIYF. The DNA of the CDR3 is TGTGCCAGCTCACCACTATCCCGGACAGGGGGATCTGGAAACACCATATATTTT.

The chain couples TRBV2 to TRBJ1-5, with TRBD1 identical over 10 bases. V was clipped by 6 bases and J by 5 bases; unmatched bases: 1. The CDR3 has 13 residues. CDR1 and CDR2 from the germline V gene are SNHLY and FYNNEI. This CDR3 reads CASRGTGDQPQHF. The DNA for the CDR3 is TGTGCCAGCAGGGGGACAGGGGATCAGCCCCAGCATTTT.

This rearrangement joins TRBV5-4 to TRBJ1-2, with 7 bases fitting TRBD1. V lost 4 bases to trimming and J lost 4 bases; unmatched junction nucleotides: 7. There are 14 residues in the CDR3. The V gene's germline CDR1 is SGHNT and CDR2 YYREEE (reference sequence). CDR3 coding DNA: TGTGCCAGCAGCGGGGGACAGCAAAGCTATGGCTACACCTTC. This codes for CASSGGQQSYGYTF.

J is TRBJ2-4 and V is TRBV5-4, with a weak D call TRBD2 (6 bases). The germline V and J ends were trimmed by 1 base and 4 bases, with 12 bases remaining between them. In germline, CDR1 is SGHNT, CDR2 YYREEE (reference sequence). The CDR3 sequence is 15 residues long. CDR3 sequence: CASSLRREKKNIQYF. DNA for the CDR3: TGTGCCAGCAGCTTGAGGAGGGAGAAGAAAAACATTCAGTACTTC.

The chain recombines TRBV10-3 with TRBJ1-6; TRBD1 matches at 7 bases. There are 13 residues in the CDR3. The V gene's germline CDR1 is ENHRY and CDR2 SYGVKD. The V and J ends lost 10 bases and 7 bases, in that order; junction bases with no gene match: 7. Written as DNA, the CDR3 is TGTGCCACCAGGGACAGCCTGAATTCACCCCTCCACTTT. Translated: CATRDSLNSPLHF.

The V call is TRBV15, the J call TRBJ2-7; TRBD1 aligns across 8 bases. The CDR3 length is 13 residues. Germline CDR1 LNHNV, CDR2 YYDKDF (reference sequence). Losses at the gene ends were 9 bases for V and 0 bases for J; bases not matched to a gene: 4. The CDR3 bases are TGTGCCACTACCGGGACAGGCTCCTACGAGCAGTACTTC. Encoded protein: CATTGTGSYEQYF.

V gene TRBV5-1 combines with J gene TRBJ1-4; tentatively, D is TRBD1 (5 bases). CDR3 size: 14 residues. Trimming shortened V by 0 bases and J by 6 bases, and 9 bases separated the two germline ends. Germline CDR1 and CDR2: SGHRS and YFSETQ. The DNA of the CDR3 is TGCGCCAGCAGCTTGGACAGGTTCGATGAAAAACTGTTTTTT. Translated, it gives CASSLDRFDEKLFF.

This rearrangement joins TRBV5-6 to TRBJ1-2; 9 bases are shared with TRBD1. There are 15 residues in the CDR3. Germline V gives CDR1 SGHDT, CDR2 YYEEEE. The J segment lost 3 bases and the V segment lost 4 bases, leaving 7 bases of the junction unmatched. In DNA form, the CDR3 reads TGTGCCAGCAGCGGGGACAGGGTAAGAGACTATGGCTACACCTTC. Its protein is CASSGDRVRDYGYTF.

The CDR3 DNA reads as TGCAGTGCTAGCAATCCATATACGCAGTATTTT. Translating gives CSASNPYTQYF. The rearrangement links TRBV20-1 to TRBJ2-3; D gene uncertain. Trimming cost V 3 bases and J 7 bases, with 8 bases left between them. This CDR3 has 11 residues. Germline assignment: CDR1 DFQATT and CDR2 SNEGSKA (reference sequence).

The chain combines TRBV5-1 with TRBJ1-1; D possibly corresponds to TRBD1 (5 bases). Between the trimmed V and J ends, which lost 1 base and 10 bases, there was a span of 14 bases. The germline V gene has CDR1 SGHRS and CDR2 YFSETQ. The CDR3 has 13 residues. The CDR3 sequence is CASSLFGGSVAFF. As DNA, the CDR3 is TGCGCCAGCAGCTTGTTCGGGGGTTCGGTAGCTTTCTTT.

This clone has only one observation. V gene TRBV7-2 combines with J gene TRBJ1-2; tentative D call: TRBD1 (6 bases). There are 13 residues in the CDR3. Trimming stripped 1 base from V and 5 bases from J, with 8 bases between. The germline V gene has CDR1 SGHTA and CDR2 FQGNSA. The CDR3 spells CASSLGTAYGYTF. The CDR3 DNA reads as TGTGCCAGCAGCTTAGGGACAGCTTATGGCTACACCTTC.